These 30 T cell receptor beta chains were sequenced from one sample in a study of blood T cell repertoires in COVID-19 (dated by TCRdb to about 2020). The method behind the library was the immunoSEQ multiplex PCR assay. TCRdb retrieved this table from immuneACCESS and kept in-frame rearrangements only. Not all clones are present; in checked studies, unresolved V genes account for under half, and no reason is known for the remainder. Present in this sample are around 72,000 clones, over 80% of which were seen just once. Jointly, the top ten make up 15% to 20% of the sample. What was sequenced was peripheral blood. All receptors come from an elderly woman with acute or convalescent COVID-19.

J is TRBJ1-4 and V is TRBV5-6; maybe TRBD1 (5 bases). The CDR3 runs to 15 residues. Trimming took off 0 bases at V and 2 bases at J, with 8 bases between the two ends. The germline CDR1 and CDR2 sequences are SGHDT and YYEEEE. CDR3 nucleotide sequence: TGTGCCAGCAGCTTGGGGGGCTCGACTAATGAAAAACTGTTTTTT. It specifies CASSLGGSTNEKLFF.

The V and J genes are TRBV4-1 and TRBJ1-5; maybe TRBD1 (6 bases). Germline V gives CDR1 MGHRA, CDR2 YSYEKL. CDR3 length equals 16 residues. V lost 2 bases and J lost 3, with 14 bases in between. DNA of the CDR3: TGCGCCAGCAGCCAACAGACAGGCTCTCCCAATCAGCCCCAGCATTTT. It specifies CASSQQTGSPNQPQHF.

The gene calls are TRBV19 and TRBJ2-1, with D perhaps matching TRBD1 (7 bases). Trimming left V 2 bases short and J 7 bases short, with 21 bases between. CDR3 length equals 17 residues. Germline V CDR1 and CDR2: LNHDA, SQIVND (reference sequence). CDR3 bases: TGTGCCAGTAGTATACGATTGCAGGGGGGATTGGGAAATGAGCAGTTCTTC. Translated, it gives CASSIRLQGGLGNEQFF.

This clone has more than one count but fewer than ten. The rearrangement uses TRBV27 and TRBJ1-3; D is uncertain. V lost 6 bases, J lost 4 bases, and 19 bases lay in between. Germline CDR1 is MNHEY and CDR2 is SMNVEV (reference sequence). This CDR3 spans 16 amino acids. In nucleotides, the CDR3 is TGTGCCAGCAGATCCTTACTGACTACCACAGGAAACACCATATATTTT. It yields the protein CASRSLLTTTGNTIYF.

The chain has TRBV19 and TRBJ1-2, with D hard to call. In germline, CDR1 is LNHDA, CDR2 SQIVND (reference sequence). V lost 1 base, J lost 6 bases, and 9 bases lay in between. The CDR3 consists of 13 residues. The CDR3 sequence is CASSIAGGDGYTF. As DNA, the CDR3 is TGTGCCAGTAGTATAGCGGGCGGGGATGGCTACACCTTC.

The table lists this clone with a count of one. V is TRBV5-6 and J is TRBJ2-7; perhaps TRBD2 as D (7 bases). V gave up 4 bases and J gave up 4 bases, with 18 bases separating them. The germline V gene encodes CDR1 SGHDT and CDR2 YYEEEE. There are 15 residues in the CDR3. The CDR3 DNA reads as TGTGCCAGCAGCGACGGGGGGCAGGGAATATACGAGCAGTACTTC. This codes for CASSDGGQGIYEQYF.

The chain has TRBV5-6 and TRBJ2-1; 8 nucleotides align to TRBD1. Germline values: CDR1 SGHDT, CDR2 YYEEEE. Trimming removed 2 bases from V and 3 bases from J; junction bases left unmatched: 7. The CDR3 sequence is 16 residues long. Here the CDR3 reads CASSFTIGQGYNEQFF. The CDR3 DNA sequence: TGTGCCAGCAGCTTTACGATCGGACAGGGCTACAATGAGCAGTTCTTC. Drawing the rest from reference TRBV5-6 and TRBJ2-1, the complete variable domain is DAGVTQSPTHLIKTRGQQVTLRCSPKSGHDTVSWYQQALGQGPQFIFQYYEEEERQRGNFPDRFSGHQFPNYSSELNVNALLLGDSALYLCASSFTIGQGYNEQFFGPGTRLTVL.

The chain joins TRBV11-2 to TRBJ2-1; possible D gene TRBD1, 5 bases. The germline V gene encodes CDR1 SGHAT and CDR2 FQNNGV. V lost 6 bases and J lost 6, with 12 bases in between. This CDR3 comprises 13 residues. The CDR3 loop is CASRHQGFNEQFF. The CDR3 nucleotides are TGTGCCAGCAGGCACCAGGGTTTCAATGAGCAGTTCTTC. The whole variable domain, remainder taken from reference TRBV11-2 and TRBJ2-1, is EAGVAQSPRYKIIEKRQSVAFWCNPISGHATLYWYQQILGQGPKLLIQFQNNGVVDDSQLPKDRFSAERLKGVDSTLKIQPAKLEDSAVYLCASRHQGFNEQFFGPGTRLTVL.

As DNA, the CDR3 is TGTGCCAGCAGCTTACACGGGGGGGCCACCACCGGGGAGCTGTTTTTT. Amino acid sequence: CASSLHGGATTGELFF. The chain links TRBV7-2 to TRBJ2-2; 8 nucleotides line up with TRBD2. The CDR3 runs 16 residues. V dropped 2 bases and J dropped 4; count of bases not matched to a gene: 6. Germline lookup yields CDR1 SGHTA and CDR2 FQGNSA.

This chain uses TRBV30 with TRBJ1-2; no clear D gene. Trimming cost V 2 bases and J 3 bases, with 7 bases left between them. Germline CDR1 is GTSNPN and CDR2 is SVGIG (reference sequence). The CDR3 sequence is 12 residues long. CDR3 residues: CAWSSEDYGYTF. The CDR3 bases are TGTGCCTGGAGTTCCGAGGACTATGGCTACACCTTC.

The V gene is TRBV2, the J gene TRBJ1-1; D remains ambiguous. V lost 5 bases to trimming and J lost 0 bases, with 13 bases between them. The germline V gene encodes CDR1 SNHLY and CDR2 FYNNEI. The CDR3 extends over 15 amino acids. CDR3 bases: TGTGCCAGCAGTCCCCAGGCACTCATGAACACTGAAGCTTTCTTT. Translated, it gives CASSPQALMNTEAFF.

V and J are TRBV6-6 and TRBJ2-3; D gene ambiguous. The CDR3 runs 12 residues. V shed 7 bases and J shed 4 bases, with 9 bases lying between them. Germline CDR1 MNHNY, CDR2 SVGAGI (reference sequence). DNA of the CDR3: TGTGCCAGCACCAACAGACCAGATACGCAGTATTTT. Amino acid sequence: CASTNRPDTQYF.

This chain uses TRBV7-9 with TRBJ1-4; the D gene is possibly TRBD1 (6 bases). Trimming stripped 5 bases from V and 7 bases from J, with 23 bases between. The CDR3 loop spans 17 amino acids. Germline V CDR1 and CDR2: SEHNR, FQNEAQ (reference sequence). The CDR3 here is CASSHGGGRGRGEKLFF. The CDR3 DNA reads TGTGCCAGCAGCCATGGCGGGGGCAGGGGTCGAGGTGAAAAACTGTTTTTT.

In this sample, this clone turned up a few times. V usage is TRBV11-2 and J usage is TRBJ2-7, with TRBD2 as a possible D gene (6 bases). The CDR3 consists of 12 residues. Between the trimmed V and J ends, which lost 5 bases and 3 bases, there was a span of 8 bases. Germline V gene lookup returns CDR1 SGHAT and CDR2 FQNNGV. The CDR3 DNA reads as TGTGCCAGCAGCCCGGGGGTCTACGAGCAGTACTTC. Protein: CASSPGVYEQYF.

The chain has TRBV11-2 and TRBJ2-7; 7 bases match TRBD2. The CDR3 loop spans 15 amino acids. Germline V gene data show CDR1 as SGHAT and CDR2 as FQNNGV. Unmatched junction bases numbered 6, after V lost 1 base and J lost 3 bases. CDR3 sequence: CASSLAGGGYYEQYF. CDR3 DNA: TGTGCCAGCAGCTTAGCGGGGGGTGGGTACTACGAGCAGTACTTC.

On this clone itself: A much more abundant neighbour one base away suggests this may be a read error. The sample holds other DNA sequences that translate to the same CDR3. The rearrangement links TRBV19 to TRBJ1-5; 7 positions agree with TRBD1. J gave up 0 bases and V 7 bases, and 3 bases lay outside the gene matches. The CDR3 runs to 14 residues. CDR1 and CDR2 from the germline V gene are LNHDA and SQIVND (reference sequence). The DNA for the CDR3 is TGTGCCAGTAATACAGGGGATAGCAATCAGCCCCAGCATTTT. Translating gives CASNTGDSNQPQHF.

The chain combines TRBV7-9 with TRBJ2-7; the D is unclear. The CDR3 is 13 residues long. Germline loops: CDR1 SEHNR, CDR2 FQNEAQ (reference sequence). Trimming left V 1 base short and J 1 base short, with 5 bases between. CDR3: CASSLEQSYEQYF. The CDR3 DNA is TGTGCCAGCAGCTTAGAGCAATCCTACGAGCAGTACTTC.

This chain links TRBV19 with TRBJ2-7; 10 nucleotides agree with TRBD1. The CDR3 is made up of 13 amino acids. Germline assignment: CDR1 LNHDA and CDR2 SQIVND (reference sequence). J lost 3 bases, V lost 8 bases, and 4 bases had no gene match. The CDR3 nucleotides read TGTGCCAGTGCCGGGACAGGGGTCTACGAGCAGTACTTC. It is translated as CASAGTGVYEQYF. The full variable domain, with the rest looked up from reference TRBV19 and TRBJ2-7, is DGGITQSPKYLFRKEGQNVTLSCEQNLNHDAMYWYRQDPGQGLRLIYYSQIVNDFQKGDIAEGYSVSREKKESFPLTVTSAQKNPTAFYLCASAGTGVYEQYFGPGTRLTVT.

The gene calls are TRBV5-5 and TRBJ2-1, with TRBD2 matching over 7 bases. In germline, CDR1 is SGHKS, CDR2 YYEKEE (reference sequence). Trimming removed 3 bases from V and 9 bases from J; junction bases left unmatched: 12. CDR3 length: 15 amino acids. CDR3 in DNA: TGTGCCAGCAGCTCCTTACTGGAGCCTAGCGGTGAGCAGTTCTTC. Translated: CASSSLLEPSGEQFF.

The chain uses TRBV6-1 and TRBJ2-3; 11 nucleotides line up with TRBD2. V shed 3 bases, J shed 6 bases, and the junction held 5 bases outside the gene matches. Germline V gene data show CDR1 as MNHNS and CDR2 as SASEGT. This CDR3 comprises 15 residues. CDR3 coding DNA: TGTGCCAGCAGTGAGACTAGCGGGGCCCCTGATACGCAGTATTTT. Protein: CASSETSGAPDTQYF.

V is TRBV18 and J is TRBJ2-7, with 9 bases aligning to TRBD1. CDR3 length: 15 amino acids. After removal of 5 bases from V and 2 bases from J, the junction contained 7 bases not matched to a gene. From germline, CDR1 is KGHSH and CDR2 LQKENI. This chain's CDR3 is CASSTNRDRAYEQYF. The DNA for the CDR3 is TGTGCCAGCTCAACCAACCGGGACAGGGCCTACGAGCAGTACTTC.

The chain carries TRBV5-1 and TRBJ2-2; no reliable D call. The CDR3 contains 13 residues. Germline values: CDR1 SGHRS, CDR2 YFSETQ. The V gene lost 4 bases and the J gene lost 4 bases, with 8 bases spanning the gap. Here the CDR3 DNA reads TGCGCCAGCAGCCCTAGGAGCACCGGGGAGCTGTTTTTT. Translation gives CASSPRSTGELFF.

The chain combines TRBV18 with TRBJ1-5, with 8 bases identical to TRBD1. Germline V gene lookup returns CDR1 KGHSH and CDR2 LQKENI. V lost 6 bases and J lost 7; bases outside the gene matches: 5. The CDR3 extends over 13 amino acids. CDR3 sequence (DNA): TGTGCCAGCTCCCTGGACAGGGAACAGCCCCAGCATTTT. It translates to CASSLDREQPQHF.

The chain carries TRBV15 and TRBJ1-2; TRBD1 aligns across 8 bases. Germline lookup yields CDR1 LNHNV and CDR2 YYDKDF (reference sequence). V was clipped by 5 bases and J by 3 bases; unmatched bases: 5. This CDR3 is built from 14 residues. The CDR3 DNA reads TGTGCCACCAGCGGGGGACAGGCGCACTATGGCTACACCTTC. This codes for CATSGGQAHYGYTF. The full variable domain, completed using reference TRBV15 and TRBJ1-2, is DAMVIQNPRYQVTQFGKPVTLSCSQTLNHNVMYWYQQKSSQAPKLLFHYYDKDFNNEADTPDNFQSRRPNTSFCFLDIRSPGLGDTAMYLCATSGGQAHYGYTFGSGTRLTVV.

Here the CDR3 reads CASSATTGLRNTIYF. CDR3 DNA sequence: TGTGCCAGCAGCGCAACTACCGGACTCAGAAACACCATATATTTT. The chain is built from TRBV9 and TRBJ1-3; D not certain. V was pared by 3 bases and J by 5 bases, with 15 bases between. CDR1 and CDR2 from the germline V gene are SGDLS and YYNGEE. This CDR3 is 15 amino acids long.

The J gene is TRBJ2-1, the V gene TRBV11-3, with D possibly being TRBD1 (5 bases). Per germline, CDR1 SGHNT and CDR2 YENEEA. The CDR3 is made up of 13 amino acids. With 1 base removed from V and 7 bases from J, the gap between germline ends came to 8 bases. The CDR3 region is CASSLVAGNEQFF. The CDR3 coding sequence is TGTGCCAGCAGCTTAGTAGCAGGGAATGAGCAGTTCTTC.

To note about this clone: Within the sample, other DNA sequences also encode this same CDR3. The CDR3 loop reads CASSRDYGELFF. The DNA of the CDR3 is TGTGCCAGCAGCCGGGATTACGGGGAGCTGTTTTTT. V usage is TRBV13 and J usage is TRBJ2-2; D is possibly TRBD2 (5 bases). CDR3 length: 12 residues. Germline V lookup: CDR1 PRHDT, CDR2 FYEKMQ (reference sequence). Trimming took 5 bases from V and 7 from J, leaving 8 bases between them. The full variable domain, completed using reference TRBV13 and TRBJ2-2, is AAGVIQSPRHLIKEKRETATLKCYPIPRHDTVYWYQQGPGQDPQFLISFYEKMQSDKGSIPDRFSAQQFSDYHSELNMSSLELGDSALYFCASSRDYGELFFGEGSRLTVL.

The gene calls are TRBV5-1 and TRBJ1-1, with TRBD1 as a possible D gene (5 bases). Looked up from germline, CDR1 is SGHRS and CDR2 is YFSETQ. The CDR3 runs to 17 residues. Trimming shortened V by 0 bases and J by 1 base, and 16 bases separated the two germline ends. DNA of the CDR3: TGCGCCAGCAGCTTGGAGGGAGGTGGGGCTCGGAACACTGAAGCTTTCTTT. Its protein is CASSLEGGGARNTEAFF.

The J gene is TRBJ2-7, the V gene TRBV5-1; 7 bases match TRBD2. CDR1 is SGHRS and CDR2 is YFSETQ in the germline V gene. V dropped 4 bases and J dropped 3; count of bases not matched to a gene: 7. This CDR3 has 14 residues. The CDR3 DNA reads TGCGCCAGCAGCCCCCTCCCGGGAGGCTACGAGCAGTACTTC. Protein product: CASSPLPGGYEQYF.

V gene TRBV19 combines with J gene TRBJ2-3; D remains unclear. V shed 5 bases and J shed 5 bases, with 20 bases lying between them. This CDR3 has 16 residues. Germline V gene lookup returns CDR1 LNHDA and CDR2 SQIVND (reference sequence). The CDR3 here is CASSRSLTDLGDTQYF. The CDR3 DNA is TGTGCCAGTAGTCGGAGCCTGACTGATCTAGGAGATACGCAGTATTTT.